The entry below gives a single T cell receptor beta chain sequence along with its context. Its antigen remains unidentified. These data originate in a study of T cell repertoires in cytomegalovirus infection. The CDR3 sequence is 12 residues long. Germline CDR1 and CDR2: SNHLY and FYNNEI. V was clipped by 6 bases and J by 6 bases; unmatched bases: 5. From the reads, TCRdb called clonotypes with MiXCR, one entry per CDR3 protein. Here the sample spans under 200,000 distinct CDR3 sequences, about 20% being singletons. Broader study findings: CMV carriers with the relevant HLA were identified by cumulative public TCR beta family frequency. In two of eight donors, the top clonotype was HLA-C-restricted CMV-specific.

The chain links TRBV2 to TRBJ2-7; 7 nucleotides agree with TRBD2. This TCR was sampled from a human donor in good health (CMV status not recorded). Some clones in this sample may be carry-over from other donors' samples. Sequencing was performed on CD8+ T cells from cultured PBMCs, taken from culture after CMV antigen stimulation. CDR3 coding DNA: TGTGCCAGCAGCTCTACTAGCGTCGAGCAGTACTTC. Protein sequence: CASSSTSVEQYF.